Each of the 13 T cell receptor beta chains below was sequenced from the same sample in a study of cytomegalovirus exposure and HLA in healthy donors. The PCR had 60 Vbeta and 13 Jbeta primers. Measured with immunoSEQ multiplex PCR; TCRdb has only the in-frame clones, and not every one. The profile shows approximately 190,000 clones, about 84% of them singletons. The material sequenced was PBMCs. All receptors derive from a woman in her 30s in good health and CMV-seropositive.

The chain has TRBV27 and TRBJ2-7; a weak D match, TRBD1 (6 bases). The V gene's germline CDR1 is MNHEY and CDR2 SMNVEV (reference sequence). CDR3 size: 15 residues. Trimming left V 1 base short and J 2 bases short, with 12 bases between. The CDR3 DNA sequence: TGTGCCAGCAGTTTATATCACAGGGCAGCCTACGAGCAGTACTTC. Its translation is CASSLYHRAAYEQYF.

The chain combines TRBV11-2 with TRBJ1-6; tentative D call: TRBD1 (6 bases). Germline-derived CDR1 and CDR2 are SGHAT and FQNNGV. The CDR3 runs 17 residues. V shed 7 bases and J shed 3 bases, with 19 bases lying between them. CDR3 in amino acids: CASTETGGPHYNSPLHF. The CDR3 DNA is TGTGCCAGCACCGAAACGGGGGGGCCCCACTATAATTCACCCCTCCACTTT.

J is TRBJ1-2 and V is TRBV7-8; 8 bases match TRBD1. J gave up 1 base and V 4 bases, and 8 bases lay outside the gene matches. The CDR3 totals 16 residues. Germline V gene lookup returns CDR1 SGHVS and CDR2 FQNEAQ. The CDR3 DNA reads TGTGCCAGCAGCTCTAAAAGGACAGGGTATAACTATGGCTACACCTTC. It encodes CASSSKRTGYNYGYTF.

On this clone: Relative to the germline gene, one junction end is altered; a read error may explain this. The chain joins TRBV5-4 to TRBJ2-3; D ambiguous. The CDR3 is 13 residues long. Germline-derived CDR1 and CDR2 are SGHNT and YYREEE (reference sequence). The CDR3, as DNA: TGTGCCAGCAGTTTGGAAGCCACAGATACGCAGTATTTT. It translates to CASSLEATDTQYF.

The chain carries TRBV6-5 and TRBJ1-1, with 7 bases lining up with TRBD1. With V trimmed by 6 bases and J by 8 bases, 9 bases remained unmatched. Germline V gives CDR1 MNHEY, CDR2 SVGAGI. The CDR3 runs 13 residues. The CDR3 DNA follows: TGTGCCAGCAGCCCCCGACAGGGCGGGGAAGCTTTCTTT. Translating gives CASSPRQGGEAFF.

The V and J genes are TRBV7-9 and TRBJ2-7; 11 nucleotides agree with TRBD2. The CDR3 is 18 residues long. J gave up 5 bases and V 5 bases, and 17 bases lay outside the gene matches. Germline V CDR1 and CDR2: SEHNR, FQNEAQ (reference sequence). The CDR3 region has the DNA TGTGCCAGCAGCCCTCCCTCCACTAGCGGGAGACGTGCGAACGAGCAGTACTTC. This codes for CASSPPSTSGRRANEQYF.

The chain employs TRBV30 and TRBJ1-6, with 8 bases that match TRBD1. The CDR3 is 17 amino acids. With V trimmed by 2 bases and J by 2 bases, 8 bases remained unmatched. The germline V gene has CDR1 GTSNPN and CDR2 SVGIG (reference sequence). The CDR3 DNA follows: TGTGCCTGGAGTATGGGCGTGGGACAGGCCTATAATTCACCCCTCCACTTT. It translates to CAWSMGVGQAYNSPLHF.

This clone was counted once. The chain combines TRBV7-2 with TRBJ2-5, with TRBD2 matching 8 bases. The CDR3 sequence is 16 residues long. CDR1 and CDR2 (germline): SGHTA, FQGNSA. The J segment lost 5 bases and the V segment lost 1 base, leaving 9 bases of the junction unmatched. Written as DNA, the CDR3 is TGTGCCAGCAGCTTAGAAGGAGTCGGGGGGGGCGAGACCCAGTACTTC. Protein product: CASSLEGVGGGETQYF.

J is TRBJ2-7 and V is TRBV28, with unresolved D. Trimming stripped 1 base from V and 4 bases from J, with 5 bases between. The CDR3 runs to 12 residues. Germline V gives CDR1 MDHEN, CDR2 SYDVKM. CDR3 in DNA: TGTGCCAGCAGTTTATCCCGGTACGAGCAGTACTTC. Residues: CASSLSRYEQYF.

This rearrangement joins TRBV7-9 to TRBJ1-1; D is perhaps TRBD1 (6 bases). CDR3 length: 15 amino acids. Deletions cut 5 bases from V and 1 base from J, with 14 bases between. The germline gives CDR1 SEHNR, CDR2 FQNEAQ (reference sequence). The DNA for the CDR3 is TGTGCCAGCAGCGCTAGGCACAGGGAGAACACTGAAGCTTTCTTT. This encodes CASSARHRENTEAFF. The full variable domain, with the rest looked up from reference TRBV7-9 and TRBJ1-1, is DTGVSQNPRHKITKRGQNVTFRCDPISEHNRLYWYRQTLGQGPEFLTYFQNEAQLEKSRLLSDRFSAERPKGSFSTLEIQRTEQGDSAMYLCASSARHRENTEAFFGQGTRLTVV.

The chain uses TRBV5-1 and TRBJ2-7; TRBD1 matches at 7 bases. The CDR3 has 15 amino acids. CDR1 is SGHRS, CDR2 YFSETQ, per germline. V shed 0 bases, J shed 5 bases, and the junction held 8 bases outside the gene matches. This CDR3 is CASSLGQGSIDEQYF. The CDR3 DNA reads as TGCGCCAGCAGCTTGGGACAGGGAAGTATCGACGAGCAGTACTTC. Combining the CDR3 with reference TRBV5-1 and TRBJ2-7 gives the whole variable domain KAGVTQTPRYLIKTRGQQVTLSCSPISGHRSVSWYQQTPGQGLQFLFEYFSETQRNKGNFPGRFSGRQFSNSRSEMNVSTLELGDSALYLCASSLGQGSIDEQYFGPGTRLTVT.

The gene calls are TRBV5-4 and TRBJ2-7; D unresolved. The V end lost 7 bases, the J end lost 3 bases, and 14 bases lay between the germline ends. This CDR3 comprises 13 residues. The germline V gene has CDR1 SGHNT and CDR2 YYREEE (reference sequence). The CDR3: CASSASPDYEQYF. CDR3 coding DNA: TGTGCCAGCTCAGCGAGCCCGGACTACGAGCAGTACTTC.

The genes are TRBV18 and TRBJ1-6; D possibly corresponds to TRBD1 (6 bases). This CDR3 is built from 15 residues. V was clipped by 3 bases and J by 7 bases, with 13 bases between them. CDR1 is KGHSH, CDR2 LQKENI, per germline. This CDR3 is CASSPVRDTNSPLHF. DNA of the CDR3: TGTGCCAGCTCACCGGTACGGGACACCAATTCACCCCTCCACTTT.